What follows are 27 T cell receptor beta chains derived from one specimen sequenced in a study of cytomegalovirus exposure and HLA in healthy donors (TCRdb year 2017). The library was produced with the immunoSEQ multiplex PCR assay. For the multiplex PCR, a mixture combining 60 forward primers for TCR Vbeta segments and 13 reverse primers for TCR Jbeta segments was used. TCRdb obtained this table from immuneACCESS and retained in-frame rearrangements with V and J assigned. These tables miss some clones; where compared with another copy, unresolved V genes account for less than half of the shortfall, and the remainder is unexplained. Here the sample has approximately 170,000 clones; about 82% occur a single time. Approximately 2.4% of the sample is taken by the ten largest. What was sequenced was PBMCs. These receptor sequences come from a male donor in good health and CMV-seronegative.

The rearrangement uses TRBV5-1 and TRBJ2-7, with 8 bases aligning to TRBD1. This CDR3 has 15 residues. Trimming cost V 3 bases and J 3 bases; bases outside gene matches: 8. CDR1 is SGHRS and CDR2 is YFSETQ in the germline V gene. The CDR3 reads CASSSEPGTGYEQYF. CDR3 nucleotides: TGCGCCAGCAGCTCAGAGCCCGGGACAGGCTACGAGCAGTACTTC.

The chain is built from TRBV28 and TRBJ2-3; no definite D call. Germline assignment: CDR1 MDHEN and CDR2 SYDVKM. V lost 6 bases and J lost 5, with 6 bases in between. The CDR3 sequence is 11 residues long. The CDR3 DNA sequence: TGTGCCAGCAGCGGTCAAGATACGCAGTATTTT. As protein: CASSGQDTQYF.

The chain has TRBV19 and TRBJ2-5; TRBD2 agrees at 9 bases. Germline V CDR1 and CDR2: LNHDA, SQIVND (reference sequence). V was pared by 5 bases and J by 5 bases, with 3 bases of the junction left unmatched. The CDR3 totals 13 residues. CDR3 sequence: CASSLAGVETQYF. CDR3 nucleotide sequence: TGTGCCAGTAGTTTAGCGGGGGTGGAGACCCAGTACTTC.

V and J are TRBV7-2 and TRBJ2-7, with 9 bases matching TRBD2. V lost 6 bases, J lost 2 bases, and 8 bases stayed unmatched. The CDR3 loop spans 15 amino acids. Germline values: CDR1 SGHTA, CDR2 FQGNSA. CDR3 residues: CASRLSGGTTYEQYF. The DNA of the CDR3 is TGTGCCAGCAGATTGAGCGGGGGGACCACCTACGAGCAGTACTTC.

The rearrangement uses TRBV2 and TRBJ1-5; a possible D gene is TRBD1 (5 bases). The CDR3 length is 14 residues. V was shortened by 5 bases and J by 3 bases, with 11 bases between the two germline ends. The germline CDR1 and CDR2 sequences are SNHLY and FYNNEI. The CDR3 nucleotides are TGTGCCAGCAGTCGACAGTCACTCAATCAGCCCCAGCATTTT. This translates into CASSRQSLNQPQHF.

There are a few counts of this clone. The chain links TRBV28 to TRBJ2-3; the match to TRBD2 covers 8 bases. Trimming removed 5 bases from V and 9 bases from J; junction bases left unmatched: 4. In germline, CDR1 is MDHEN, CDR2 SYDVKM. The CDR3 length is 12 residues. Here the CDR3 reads CASSDPGGTQYF. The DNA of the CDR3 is TGTGCCAGCAGTGACCCGGGGGGGACGCAGTATTTT.

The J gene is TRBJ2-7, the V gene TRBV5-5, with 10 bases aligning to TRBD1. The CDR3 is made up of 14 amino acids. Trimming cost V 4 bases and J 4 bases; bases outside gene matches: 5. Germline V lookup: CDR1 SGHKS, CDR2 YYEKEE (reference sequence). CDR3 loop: CASSLTGGAYEQYF. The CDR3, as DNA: TGTGCCAGCAGCCTGACAGGGGGCGCGTACGAGCAGTACTTC. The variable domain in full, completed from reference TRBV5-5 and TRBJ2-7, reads DAGVTQSPTHLIKTRGQQVTLRCSPISGHKSVSWYQQVLGQGPQFIFQYYEKEERGRGNFPDRFSARQFPNYSSELNVNALLLGDSALYLCASSLTGGAYEQYFGPGTRLTVT.

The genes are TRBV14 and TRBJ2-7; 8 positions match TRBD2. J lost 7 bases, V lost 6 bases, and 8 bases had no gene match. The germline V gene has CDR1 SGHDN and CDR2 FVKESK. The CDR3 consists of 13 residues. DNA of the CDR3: TGTGCCAGCAGTCTCCTCGCGGGAGGAGAGCAGTACTTC. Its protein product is CASSLLAGGEQYF.

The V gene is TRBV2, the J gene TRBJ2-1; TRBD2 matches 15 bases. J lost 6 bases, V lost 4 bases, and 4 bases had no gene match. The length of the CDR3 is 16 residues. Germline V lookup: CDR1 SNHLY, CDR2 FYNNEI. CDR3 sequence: CASSGTSGRALNEQFF. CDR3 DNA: TGTGCCAGCAGTGGGACTAGCGGGAGGGCCCTCAATGAGCAGTTCTTC.

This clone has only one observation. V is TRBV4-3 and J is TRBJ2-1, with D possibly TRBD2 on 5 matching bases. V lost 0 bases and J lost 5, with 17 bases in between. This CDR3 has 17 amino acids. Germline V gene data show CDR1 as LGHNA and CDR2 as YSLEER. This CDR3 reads CASSQDYSSGGNNEQFF. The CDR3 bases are TGCGCCAGCAGCCAAGATTATTCCAGCGGAGGAAACAATGAGCAGTTCTTC.

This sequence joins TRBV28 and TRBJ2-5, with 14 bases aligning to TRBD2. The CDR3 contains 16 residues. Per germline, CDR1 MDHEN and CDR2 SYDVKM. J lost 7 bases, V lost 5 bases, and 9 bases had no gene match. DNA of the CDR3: TGTGCCAGCAGTGTCCTAGGGACTAGCGGGGGAGGGACCCAGTACTTC. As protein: CASSVLGTSGGGTQYF.

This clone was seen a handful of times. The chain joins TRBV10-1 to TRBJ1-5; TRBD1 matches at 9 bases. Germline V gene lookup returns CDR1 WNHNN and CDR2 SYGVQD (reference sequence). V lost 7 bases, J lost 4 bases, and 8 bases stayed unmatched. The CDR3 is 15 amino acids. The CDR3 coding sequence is TGCGCCAGCACGGAAGGACAGGGGTGTAATCAGCCCCAGCATTTT. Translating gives CASTEGQGCNQPQHF.

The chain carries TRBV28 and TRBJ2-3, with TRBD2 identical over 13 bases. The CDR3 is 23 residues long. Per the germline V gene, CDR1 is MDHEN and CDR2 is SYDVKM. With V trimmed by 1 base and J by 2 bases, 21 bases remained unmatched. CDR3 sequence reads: CASSLSPPAQLAGGPWTTDTQYF. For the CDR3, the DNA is TGTGCCAGCAGTTTATCTCCTCCCGCTCAACTAGCGGGAGGGCCTTGGACCACAGATACGCAGTATTTT.

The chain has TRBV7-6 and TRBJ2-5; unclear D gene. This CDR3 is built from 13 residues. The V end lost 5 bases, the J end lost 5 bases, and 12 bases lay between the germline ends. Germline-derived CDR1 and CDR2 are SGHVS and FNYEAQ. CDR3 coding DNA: TGTGCCAGCAGCCCTGGTCGGTGGGAGACCCAGTACTTC. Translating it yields CASSPGRWETQYF.

The CDR3 region has the DNA TGCGCCAGCAGCTTGGGTTCGAGCGGGGGCCACAATGAGCAGTTCTTC. Encoded protein: CASSLGSSGGHNEQFF. The chain joins TRBV5-1 to TRBJ2-1; 8 bases are a match to TRBD2. CDR1 is SGHRS and CDR2 is YFSETQ in the germline V gene. The CDR3 has 16 residues. V shed 0 bases and J 5 bases; nucleotides not matched to a gene: 7.

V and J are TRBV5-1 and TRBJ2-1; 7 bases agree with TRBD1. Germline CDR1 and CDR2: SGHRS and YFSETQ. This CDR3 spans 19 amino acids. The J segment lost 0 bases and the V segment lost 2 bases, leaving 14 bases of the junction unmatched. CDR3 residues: CASSFNPPGGISSYNEQFF. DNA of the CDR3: TGCGCCAGCAGCTTCAACCCTCCAGGGGGTATTAGCTCCTACAATGAGCAGTTCTTC.

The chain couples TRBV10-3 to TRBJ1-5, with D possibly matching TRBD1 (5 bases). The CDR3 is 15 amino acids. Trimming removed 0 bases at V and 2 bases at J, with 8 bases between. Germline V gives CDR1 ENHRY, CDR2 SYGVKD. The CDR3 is CAISESSRGNQPQHF. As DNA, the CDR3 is TGTGCCATCAGTGAGTCGAGCAGGGGCAATCAGCCCCAGCATTTT.

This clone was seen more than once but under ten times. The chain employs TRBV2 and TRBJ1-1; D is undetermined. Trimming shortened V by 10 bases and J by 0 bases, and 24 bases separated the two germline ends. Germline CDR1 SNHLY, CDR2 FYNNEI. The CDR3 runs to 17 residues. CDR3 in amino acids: CATSTPDNPYMNTEAFF. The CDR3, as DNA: TGTGCCACCTCTACCCCCGACAATCCCTACATGAACACTGAAGCTTTCTTT.

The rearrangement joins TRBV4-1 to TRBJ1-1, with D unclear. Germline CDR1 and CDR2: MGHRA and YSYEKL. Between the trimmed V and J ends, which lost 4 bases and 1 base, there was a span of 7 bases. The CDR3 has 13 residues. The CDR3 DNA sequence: TGCGCCAGCAGCCCTCGAGGGAACACTGAAGCTTTCTTT. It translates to CASSPRGNTEAFF.

The chain's CDR3 is CASRGRQELSTDTQYF. The CDR3 DNA reads as TGTGCCAGCAGGGGGAGACAGGAGCTCAGCACAGATACGCAGTATTTT. The chain employs TRBV2 and TRBJ2-3, with D possibly matching TRBD1 (6 bases). The CDR3 runs to 16 residues. CDR1 and CDR2 (germline): SNHLY, FYNNEI. V lost 6 bases, J lost 0 bases, and 16 bases lay in between. The variable domain in full, completed from reference TRBV2 and TRBJ2-3, reads EPEVTQTPSHQVTQMGQEVILRCVPISNHLYFYWYRQILGQKVEFLVSFYNNEISEKSEIFDDQFSVERPDGSNFTLKIRSTKLEDSAMYFCASRGRQELSTDTQYFGPGTRLTVL.

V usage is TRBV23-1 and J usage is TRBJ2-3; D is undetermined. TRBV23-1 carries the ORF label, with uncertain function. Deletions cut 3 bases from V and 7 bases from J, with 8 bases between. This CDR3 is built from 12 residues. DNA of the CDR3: TGCGCCAGCAGTCATGAGGAATATACGCAGTATTTT. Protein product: CASSHEEYTQYF.

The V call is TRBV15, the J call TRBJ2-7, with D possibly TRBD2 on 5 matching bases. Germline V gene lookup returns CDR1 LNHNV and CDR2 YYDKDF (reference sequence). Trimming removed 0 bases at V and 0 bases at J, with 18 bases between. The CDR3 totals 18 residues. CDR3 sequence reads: CATSRDGGRRPFSYEQYF. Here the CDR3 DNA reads TGTGCCACCAGCAGAGACGGAGGACGGAGACCCTTCTCCTACGAGCAGTACTTC.

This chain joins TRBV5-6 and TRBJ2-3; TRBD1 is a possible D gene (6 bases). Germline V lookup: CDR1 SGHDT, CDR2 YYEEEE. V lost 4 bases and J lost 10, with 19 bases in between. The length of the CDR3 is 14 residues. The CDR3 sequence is CASSPGLQGLSQYF. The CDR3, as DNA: TGTGCCAGCAGCCCGGGGTTGCAGGGGTTATCGCAGTATTTT.

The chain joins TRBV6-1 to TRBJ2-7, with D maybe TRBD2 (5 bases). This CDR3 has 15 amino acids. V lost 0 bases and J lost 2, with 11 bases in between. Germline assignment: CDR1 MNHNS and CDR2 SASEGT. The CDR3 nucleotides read TGTGCCAGCAGTGAAGCTGGGAGTTGGCCCTACGAGCAGTACTTC. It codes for CASSEAGSWPYEQYF.

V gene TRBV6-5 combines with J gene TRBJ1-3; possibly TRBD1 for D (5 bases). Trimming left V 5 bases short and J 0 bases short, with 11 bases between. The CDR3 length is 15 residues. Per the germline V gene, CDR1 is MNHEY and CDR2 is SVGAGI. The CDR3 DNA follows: TGTGCCAGCAGTCTGCTACAGGACTCTGGAAACACCATATATTTT. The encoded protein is CASSLLQDSGNTIYF.

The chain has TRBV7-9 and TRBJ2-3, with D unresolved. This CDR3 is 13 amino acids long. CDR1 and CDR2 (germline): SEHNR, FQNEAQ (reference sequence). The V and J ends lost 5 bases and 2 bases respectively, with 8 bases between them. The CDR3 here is CASSLTYTDTQYF. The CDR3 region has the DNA TGTGCCAGCAGCCTGACATACACAGATACGCAGTATTTT.

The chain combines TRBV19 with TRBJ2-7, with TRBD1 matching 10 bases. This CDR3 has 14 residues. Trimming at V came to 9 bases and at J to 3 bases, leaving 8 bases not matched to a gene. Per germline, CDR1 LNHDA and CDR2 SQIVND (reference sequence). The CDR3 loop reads CASGTGTGVYEQYF. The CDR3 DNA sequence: TGTGCCAGCGGAACCGGGACAGGGGTCTACGAGCAGTACTTC.